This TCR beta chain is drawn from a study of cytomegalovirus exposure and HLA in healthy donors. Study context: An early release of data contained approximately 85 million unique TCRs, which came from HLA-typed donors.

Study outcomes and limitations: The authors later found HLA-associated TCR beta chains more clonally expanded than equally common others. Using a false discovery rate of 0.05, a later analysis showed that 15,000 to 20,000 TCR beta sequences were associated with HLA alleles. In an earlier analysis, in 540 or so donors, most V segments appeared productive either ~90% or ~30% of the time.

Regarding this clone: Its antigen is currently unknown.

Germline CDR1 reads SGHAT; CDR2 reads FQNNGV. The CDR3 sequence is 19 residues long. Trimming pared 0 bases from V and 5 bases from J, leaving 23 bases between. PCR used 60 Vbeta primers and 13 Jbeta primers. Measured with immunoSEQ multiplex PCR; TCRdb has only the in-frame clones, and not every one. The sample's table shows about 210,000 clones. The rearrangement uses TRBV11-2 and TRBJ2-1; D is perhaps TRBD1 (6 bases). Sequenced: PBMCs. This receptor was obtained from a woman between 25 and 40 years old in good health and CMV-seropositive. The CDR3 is CASSLESLSQGRIHNEQFF. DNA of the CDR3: TGTGCCAGCAGCTTAGAATCTCTTAGCCAGGGGAGAATTCACAATGAGCAGTTCTTC.